These T cell receptor beta chains were read from a single sample in a study of CD8+ T cells in alopecia areata. Sequencing used immunoSEQ multiplex PCR; TCRdb keeps in-frame clones, though not all of them. There are over 100,000 clones in the sample; 50% to 75% occur only once, and 12% lies in the top ten. The sample consisted of CD8+ T cells sorted from blood, taken at week 24, from a patient treated with tofacitinib. These receptor sequences come from a human donor with alopecia areata. CDR3s include the opening cysteine and the closing phenylalanine or tryptophan. D genes are given only for firm matches. Some rows have no size entry. The others give once, few or many, or a class for an expanded clone.

CDR3 protein | CDR3 DNA | J gene | V gene | D gene | clone size
CSVDEEGAVDEQFF | TGCAGCGTTGACGAGGAGGGGGCGGTCGATGAGCAGTTCTTC | TRBJ2-1 | TRBV29-1 | - | -
CASNPMGGGVLDTQYF | TGTGCCAGCAACCCAATGGGCGGGGGGGTGCTGGATACGCAGTATTTT | TRBJ2-3 | TRBV2 | TRBD2 | -
CSVEDGQGLLFLGETQYF | TGCAGCGTTGAAGATGGGCAGGGACTCCTTTTTTTGGGTGAGACCCAGTACTTC | TRBJ2-5 | TRBV29-1 | - | -
CASGGVPEAFF | TGTGCCAGCGGGGGGGTTCCTGAAGCTTTCTTT | TRBJ1-1 | TRBV2 | - | -
CASSEASGAEQYF | TGTGCCAGCAGTGAAGCGTCTGGGGCGGAGCAGTACTTC | TRBJ2-5 | TRBV2 | - | -
CASSPRDRNTGELFF | TGTGCCAGCAGCCCCCGGGACAGAAACACCGGGGAGCTGTTTTTT | TRBJ2-2 | TRBV14 | TRBD1 | -
CAISTGDYGYTF | TGTGCCATCAGTACAGGGGACTATGGCTACACCTTC | TRBJ1-2 | TRBV10-3 | TRBD1 | few
CASSQGTGRGDTEAFF | TGCGCCAGCAGCCAAGGGACAGGCCGCGGCGACACTGAAGCTTTCTTT | TRBJ1-1 | TRBV4-1 | TRBD1 | few
CASSQDNFYEQYF | TGTGCCAGCAGCCAAGACAACTTCTACGAGCAGTACTTC | TRBJ2-7 | TRBV11-2 | - | -
CASSDRDRGIYGYTF | TGTGCCAGCAGTGACCGGGACAGGGGAATCTATGGCTACACCTTC | TRBJ1-2 | TRBV2 | TRBD1 | few
CATSREWLGDTEAFF | TGTGCCACCAGCAGGGAGTGGTTAGGGGACACTGAAGCTTTCTTT | TRBJ1-1 | TRBV15 | - | -
CASSLDPGNYEQYF | TGCGCCAGCAGCTTGGATCCAGGAAACTACGAGCAGTACTTC | TRBJ2-7 | TRBV5-1 | - | -
CAISHPGTSVRELFF | TGTGCCATCAGCCACCCCGGGACTAGCGTCCGGGAGCTGTTTTTT | TRBJ2-2 | TRBV10-3 | TRBD2 | many
CASSYSAFYEQYF | TGTGCCAGCAGTTACTCAGCCTTCTACGAGCAGTACTTC | TRBJ2-7 | TRBV6-6 | - | -
CATSREDRLNYGYTF | TGTGCCACCAGCAGAGAGGACAGATTGAACTATGGCTACACCTTC | TRBJ1-2 | TRBV15 | - | once
CASSQGYEQYF | TGTGCCAGCAGTCAGGGGTACGAGCAGTACTTC | TRBJ2-7 | TRBV27 | - | -
CASSLEGWETQYF | TGTGCCAGCAGCTTGGAGGGTTGGGAGACCCAGTACTTC | TRBJ2-5 | TRBV5-6 | - | few
CAWSVVLDYYNEQFF | TGTGCCTGGAGTGTCGTCCTGGACTACTACAATGAGCAGTTCTTC | TRBJ2-1 | TRBV30 | - | -
CASSELAGGSTDTQYF | TGTGCCAGCAGTGAACTAGCGGGGGGGAGCACAGATACGCAGTATTTT | TRBJ2-3 | TRBV25-1 | TRBD2 | -
CASSQDDRADTEAFF | TGCGCCAGCAGCCAAGACGACAGGGCTGACACTGAAGCTTTCTTT | TRBJ1-1 | TRBV4-3 | TRBD1 | -
CASSRLAGGADTQYF | TGTGCCAGCAGTCGACTAGCGGGGGGGGCAGATACGCAGTATTTT | TRBJ2-3 | TRBV6-5 | TRBD2 | -
CSVGTGDYGYTF | TGCAGCGTTGGGACAGGGGACTATGGCTACACCTTC | TRBJ1-2 | TRBV29-1 | TRBD1 | -
CASSYSSVENEKLFF | TGTGCCAGCAGTTACTCGTCGGTGGAAAATGAAAAACTGTTTTTT | TRBJ1-4 | TRBV6-5 | - | -
CASLGPATNPEAFF | TGTGCCAGCTTGGGGCCGGCGACGAACCCTGAAGCTTTCTTT | TRBJ1-1 | TRBV2 | - | few
CASRGSSGPLDRDEQFF | TGCGCCAGCAGAGGGAGTAGCGGGCCCCTCGACCGTGATGAGCAGTTCTTC | TRBJ2-1 | TRBV4-3 | TRBD2 | -